This TCR beta chain was captured in a study of T-cell reconstitution after alpha-beta-depleted transplantation in children. This clonotype was found many times. As it was prepared, the TCRbeta library received unique molecular identifiers. TCRdb reprocessed the PCR reads via MiXCR and lists one record per CDR3 protein. The sample has 73,000 or so distinct CDR3 sequences, 4.9% seen once. The CDR3 extends over 13 amino acids. V lost 3 bases and J lost 8, with 13 bases in between. Germline CDR1 and CDR2: KGHSH and LQKENI. The sample was PBMCs, mostly from graft donor cells, taken 180 days after TCRalphabeta/CD19-depleted stem cell transplant. This chain joins TRBV18 and TRBJ1-2; D is ambiguous. The TCR was taken from a boy younger than two who had a stem cell transplant for acute myeloid leukemia, so the T cells may come from the graft donor. The CDR3 DNA reads TGTGCCAGCTCACCGGAGGGAGTTAGAGGCTACACCTTC. It specifies CASSPEGVRGYTF.